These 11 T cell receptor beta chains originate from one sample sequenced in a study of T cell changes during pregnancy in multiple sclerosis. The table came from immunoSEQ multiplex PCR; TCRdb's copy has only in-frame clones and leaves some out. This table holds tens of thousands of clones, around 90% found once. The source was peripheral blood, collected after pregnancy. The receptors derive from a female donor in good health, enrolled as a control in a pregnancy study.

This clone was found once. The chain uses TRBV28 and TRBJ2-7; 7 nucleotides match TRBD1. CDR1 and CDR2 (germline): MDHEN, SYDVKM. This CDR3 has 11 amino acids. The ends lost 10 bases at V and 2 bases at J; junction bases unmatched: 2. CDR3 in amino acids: CAITGAYEQYF. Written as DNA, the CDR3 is TGTGCCATTACAGGGGCCTACGAGCAGTACTTC.

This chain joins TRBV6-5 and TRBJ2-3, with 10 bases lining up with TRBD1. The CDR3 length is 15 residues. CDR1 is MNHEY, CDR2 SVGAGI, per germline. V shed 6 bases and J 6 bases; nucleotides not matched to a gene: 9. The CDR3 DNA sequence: TGTGCCAGCAGGGGACAGGGGACGAAGCTCGATACGCAGTATTTT. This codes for CASRGQGTKLDTQYF.

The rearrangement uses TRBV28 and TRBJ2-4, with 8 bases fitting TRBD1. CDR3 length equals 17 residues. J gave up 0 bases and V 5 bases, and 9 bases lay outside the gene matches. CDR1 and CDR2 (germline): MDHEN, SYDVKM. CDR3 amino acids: CASSTRDRILAKNIQYF. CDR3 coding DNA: TGTGCCAGCAGTACCCGGGACAGGATCTTAGCCAAAAACATTCAGTACTTC.

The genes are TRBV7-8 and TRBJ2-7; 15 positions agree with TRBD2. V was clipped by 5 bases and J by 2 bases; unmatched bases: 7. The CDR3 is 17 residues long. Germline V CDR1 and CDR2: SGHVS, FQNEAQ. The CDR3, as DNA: TGTGCCAGCAGCCCAAGGACTAGCGGGAGGGCTACCTACGAGCAGTACTTC. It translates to CASSPRTSGRATYEQYF. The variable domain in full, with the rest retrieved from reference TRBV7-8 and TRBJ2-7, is GAGVSQSPRYKVAKRGQDVALRCDPISGHVSLFWYQQALGQGPEFLTYFQNEAQLDKSGLPSDRFFAERPEGSVSTLKIQRTQQEDSAVYLCASSPRTSGRATYEQYFGPGTRLTVT.

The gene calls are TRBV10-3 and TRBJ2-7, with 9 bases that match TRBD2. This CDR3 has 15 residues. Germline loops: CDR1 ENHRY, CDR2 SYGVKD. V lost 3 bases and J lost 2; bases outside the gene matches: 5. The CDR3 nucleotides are TGTGCCATCAGTGAACAGCGGGAGGATCCCTACGAGCAGTACTTC. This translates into CAISEQREDPYEQYF.

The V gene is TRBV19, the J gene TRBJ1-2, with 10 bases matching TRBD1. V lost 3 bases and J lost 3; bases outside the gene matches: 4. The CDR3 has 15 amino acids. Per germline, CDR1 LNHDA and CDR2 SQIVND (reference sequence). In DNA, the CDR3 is TGTGCCAGTAGTATTCGGACAGGGGGTGACTATGGCTACACCTTC. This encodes CASSIRTGGDYGYTF.

The CDR3, as DNA: TGCACCAGCAGCCAAGAATTCGAGACCGGAGTTAATCAGCCCCAGCATTTT. Translating it yields CTSSQEFETGVNQPQHF. The chain couples TRBV1 to TRBJ1-5. TRBV1 corresponds to a pseudogene. This CDR3 is 17 amino acids long.

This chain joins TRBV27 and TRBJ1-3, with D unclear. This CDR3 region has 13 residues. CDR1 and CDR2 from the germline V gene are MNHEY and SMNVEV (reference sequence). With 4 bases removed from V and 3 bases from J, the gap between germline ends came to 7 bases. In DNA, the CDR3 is TGTGCCAGCAGTTACCGGGATGGAAACACCATATATTTT. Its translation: CASSYRDGNTIYF.

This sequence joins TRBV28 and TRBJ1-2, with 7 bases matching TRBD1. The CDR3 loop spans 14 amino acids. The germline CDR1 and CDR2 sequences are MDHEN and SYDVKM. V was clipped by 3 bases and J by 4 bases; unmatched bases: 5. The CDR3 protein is CASSFPTGFYGYTF. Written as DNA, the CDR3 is TGTGCCAGCAGTTTCCCGACAGGGTTCTATGGCTACACCTTC.

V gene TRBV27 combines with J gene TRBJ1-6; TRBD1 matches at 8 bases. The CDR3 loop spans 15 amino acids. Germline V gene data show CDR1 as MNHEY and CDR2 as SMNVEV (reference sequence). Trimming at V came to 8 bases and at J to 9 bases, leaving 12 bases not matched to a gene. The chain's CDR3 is CASVRGPFGASPLHF. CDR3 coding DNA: TGTGCCAGCGTCAGGGGGCCTTTTGGGGCTTCACCCCTCCACTTT.

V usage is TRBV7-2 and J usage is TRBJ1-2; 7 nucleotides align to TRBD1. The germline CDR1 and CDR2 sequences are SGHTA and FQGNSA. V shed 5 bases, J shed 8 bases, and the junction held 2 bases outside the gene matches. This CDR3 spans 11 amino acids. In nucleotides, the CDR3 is TGTGCCAGCAGCACAGGGGTCGGCTACACCTTC. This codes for CASSTGVGYTF.